What follows are 21 T cell receptor beta chains derived from one specimen sequenced in a study of blood T cell repertoires in COVID-19. TCRdb's table, derived via immunoSEQ multiplex PCR, lists solely in-frame clones and lacks some. The profile shows 200,000 or so clones, 85% to 90% of them singletons. Sequenced input: peripheral blood. All receptors come from an older woman with acute or convalescent COVID-19.

This clone was recorded once. In the same sample, other DNA sequences code for this CDR3. The chain employs TRBV2 and TRBJ2-1; 7 bases align to TRBD1. Germline V gene lookup returns CDR1 SNHLY and CDR2 FYNNEI. This CDR3 has 12 residues. V dropped 8 bases and J dropped 3; count of bases not matched to a gene: 1. The CDR3 loop is CASRDSYNEQFF. Written as DNA, the CDR3 is TGTGCCAGCCGGGACAGCTACAATGAGCAGTTCTTC.

This chain connects TRBV5-4 to TRBJ1-4, with D perhaps TRBD1 (5 bases). Per the germline V gene, CDR1 is SGHNT and CDR2 is YYREEE (reference sequence). The CDR3 contains 15 residues. Trimming took off 0 bases at V and 5 bases at J, with 11 bases between the two ends. The CDR3 coding sequence is TGTGCCAGCAGCTTGGCCGAGCAGGGAAATGAAAAACTGTTTTTT. Translated: CASSLAEQGNEKLFF.

The rearrangement links TRBV27 to TRBJ1-4, with TRBD1 as a possible D gene (5 bases). With 4 bases removed from V and 8 bases from J, the gap between germline ends came to 14 bases. Per germline, CDR1 MNHEY and CDR2 SMNVEV (reference sequence). This CDR3 contains 14 residues. CDR3 DNA sequence: TGTGCCAGCAGTTCGGACATCCGAAGGGAAAAACTGTTTTTT. This gives the protein CASSSDIRREKLFF.

The J gene is TRBJ2-7, the V gene TRBV15; TRBD1 agrees at 7 bases. Trimming removed 0 bases from V and 2 bases from J; junction bases left unmatched: 4. The length of the CDR3 is 15 residues. CDR1 LNHNV and CDR2 YYDKDF come from the germline V gene (reference sequence). The CDR3 region is CATSRERTGAYEQYF. In DNA, the CDR3 is TGTGCCACCAGCAGAGAAAGGACAGGAGCCTACGAGCAGTACTTC.

There are a few counts of this clone. The J gene is TRBJ1-1, the V gene TRBV29-1, with D tentatively TRBD1 (6 bases). Trimming pared 7 bases from V and 4 bases from J, leaving 19 bases between. The CDR3 totals 14 residues. Germline values: CDR1 SQVTM, CDR2 ANQGSEA. The CDR3 DNA is TGCAGCGCACAACCGGGACAAAGGGCCACTGAAGCTTTCTTT. It translates to CSAQPGQRATEAFF.

The chain is built from TRBV6-5 and TRBJ1-4; D ambiguous. The germline gives CDR1 MNHEY, CDR2 SVGAGI. Trimming removed 8 bases from V and 8 bases from J, with 18 bases in between. This CDR3 has 14 residues. The CDR3 coding sequence is TGTGCCAGCGGAGGAAGCGGGGTCGGCGAAAAACTGTTTTTT. It codes for CASGGSGVGEKLFF.

This clone was counted once. V usage is TRBV24-1 and J usage is TRBJ1-4; tentative D call: TRBD1 (5 bases). V dropped 5 bases and J dropped 6 bases, with 12 bases sitting between them. The CDR3 is 14 residues long. The germline V gene encodes CDR1 KGHDR and CDR2 SFDVKD. The chain's CDR3 is CATSVGGPDEKLFF. CDR3 bases: TGTGCCACCAGTGTCGGGGGTCCAGATGAAAAACTGTTTTTT.

This chain joins TRBV4-2 and TRBJ2-5; 11 positions agree with TRBD2. Trimming removed 4 bases from V and 5 bases from J; junction bases left unmatched: 15. Germline V CDR1 and CDR2: LGHNA, YNFKEQ. The CDR3 loop spans 18 amino acids. CDR3 region: CASSLGGELAGVRETQYF. In DNA, the CDR3 is TGTGCCAGCAGCCTTGGGGGCGAACTAGCGGGGGTTAGGGAGACCCAGTACTTC.

This clone was observed a few times. The chain carries TRBV11-3 and TRBJ1-2; 7 positions agree with TRBD1. The CDR3 contains 13 residues. The V and J ends lost 5 bases and 9 bases, in that order; junction bases with no gene match: 9. Germline CDR1 SGHNT, CDR2 YENEEA. CDR3 sequence reads: CASSIKGGSSYTF. In DNA, the CDR3 is TGTGCCAGCAGCATTAAAGGGGGCTCTAGCTACACCTTC.

About this clone itself: Other DNA sequences within the sample encode an identical CDR3. The chain carries TRBV18 and TRBJ1-4, with 7 bases aligning to TRBD1. After removal of 3 bases from V and 5 bases from J, the junction contained 3 bases not matched to a gene. CDR1 and CDR2 (germline): KGHSH, LQKENI. The CDR3 loop spans 14 amino acids. CDR3 DNA sequence: TGTGCCAGCTCACCGGGACAGAGAAATGAAAAACTGTTTTTT. It specifies CASSPGQRNEKLFF.

The chain couples TRBV12-3 or TRBV12-4 to TRBJ1-1, with D possibly TRBD1 on 5 matching bases. The CDR3 covers 13 residues. V lost 3 bases and J lost 5, with 10 bases in between. The CDR3 region has the DNA TGTGCCAGCAGTTTGAATGGGGGGACTGAAGCTTTCTTT. Translated: CASSLNGGTEAFF.

This chain uses TRBV3-1 (or the pseudogene TRBV3-2) with TRBJ1-6; D is undetermined. Per the germline V gene, CDR1 is LGHDT and CDR2 is YNNKEL (reference sequence). This CDR3 is built from 14 residues. Trimming took 4 bases from V and 12 from J, leaving 16 bases between them. In DNA form, the CDR3 reads TGTGCCAGCAGCCTCTATGCGGTCGTCGGACCCCTCCACTTT. It codes for CASSLYAVVGPLHF.

CDR3 bases: TGCGCCAGCAGCGCAGGGTCCCCGGATCAGCCCCAGCATTTT. Translated, it gives CASSAGSPDQPQHF. The V call is TRBV10-1, the J call TRBJ1-5; a possible D gene is TRBD1 (5 bases). CDR1 and CDR2 (germline): WNHNN, SYGVQD (reference sequence). Trimming shortened V by 6 bases and J by 5 bases, and 14 bases separated the two germline ends. This CDR3 is 14 amino acids long.

V gene TRBV19 combines with J gene TRBJ2-7; 12 nucleotides match TRBD2. The junction had 8 bases not matched to a gene; V was cut back by 5 bases and J by 3 bases. This CDR3 has 16 amino acids. In germline, CDR1 is LNHDA, CDR2 SQIVND (reference sequence). CDR3 bases: TGTGCCAGTAGTCTAGGACTAGCGGGGTCTTTCTACGAGCAGTACTTC. It codes for CASSLGLAGSFYEQYF.

This rearrangement joins TRBV3-1 (or the pseudogene TRBV3-2) to TRBJ1-1; D is uncertain. Trimming pared 1 base from V and 7 bases from J, leaving 7 bases between. The CDR3 totals 12 residues. Germline V gene sequence: CDR1 LGHDT, CDR2 YNNKEL (reference sequence). For the CDR3, the DNA is TGTGCCAGCAGCCAAGGTGGCGGTGAAGCTTTCTTT. Protein: CASSQGGGEAFF.

This chain connects TRBV5-1 to TRBJ1-6; TRBD1 might be the D (5 bases). The CDR3 length is 14 residues. With 2 bases removed from V and 4 bases from J, the gap between germline ends came to 7 bases. Germline CDR1 and CDR2: SGHRS and YFSETQ. The chain's CDR3 is CASSFDSYNSPLHF. DNA for the CDR3: TGCGCCAGCAGCTTCGACAGTTATAATTCACCCCTCCACTTT.

The chain employs TRBV12-3 or TRBV12-4 and TRBJ1-4; no firm D call. The V end was cut by 5 bases, the J end by 4 bases, with 5 bases between. The CDR3 is 12 amino acids. The CDR3 DNA follows: TGTGCCAGCAGTAAGAGTAATGAAAAACTGTTTTTT. Its translation: CASSKSNEKLFF.

V is TRBV28 and J is TRBJ1-2; the match to TRBD1 covers 9 bases. The CDR3 covers 14 residues. Trimming took 2 bases from V and 7 from J; bases not matched to a gene: 5. CDR1 is MDHEN and CDR2 is SYDVKM in the germline V gene. The CDR3 loop is CASSLHRTGVGYTF. The CDR3 region has the DNA TGTGCCAGCAGTTTACACAGGACAGGGGTTGGCTACACCTTC.

This clone came up once. The chain links TRBV12-5 to TRBJ1-1; D may be TRBD1 (5 bases). The CDR3 has 14 amino acids. V lost 0 bases to trimming and J lost 3 bases, with 8 bases between them. Germline V gene lookup returns CDR1 LGHNT and CDR2 FRNRAP. CDR3 bases: TGTGCTAGTGGTTTGGTATGGGGGGACACTGAAGCTTTCTTT. Residues: CASGLVWGDTEAFF.

The chain links TRBV7-8 to TRBJ2-3; 13 positions match TRBD2. The CDR3 length is 16 residues. Germline V gene data show CDR1 as SGHVS and CDR2 as FQNEAQ. V was clipped by 3 bases and J by 5 bases; unmatched bases: 5. Here the CDR3 DNA reads TGTGCCAGCAGCTTGGGGACTAGCGGGGTAGGAGATACGCAGTATTTT. Translating it yields CASSLGTSGVGDTQYF. The full variable domain, completed using reference TRBV7-8 and TRBJ2-3, is GAGVSQSPRYKVAKRGQDVALRCDPISGHVSLFWYQQALGQGPEFLTYFQNEAQLDKSGLPSDRFFAERPEGSVSTLKIQRTQQEDSAVYLCASSLGTSGVGDTQYFGPGTRLTVL.

In its sample, this clone was seen once. V is TRBV5-1 and J is TRBJ2-2; 10 bases align to TRBD2. Germline loops: CDR1 SGHRS, CDR2 YFSETQ. V shed 4 bases and J 1 base; nucleotides not matched to a gene: 4. This CDR3 is 16 amino acids long. As DNA, the CDR3 is TGCGCCAGCAGCGCCACTAGCGGGGTGAACACCGGGGAGCTGTTTTTT. Protein sequence: CASSATSGVNTGELFF.